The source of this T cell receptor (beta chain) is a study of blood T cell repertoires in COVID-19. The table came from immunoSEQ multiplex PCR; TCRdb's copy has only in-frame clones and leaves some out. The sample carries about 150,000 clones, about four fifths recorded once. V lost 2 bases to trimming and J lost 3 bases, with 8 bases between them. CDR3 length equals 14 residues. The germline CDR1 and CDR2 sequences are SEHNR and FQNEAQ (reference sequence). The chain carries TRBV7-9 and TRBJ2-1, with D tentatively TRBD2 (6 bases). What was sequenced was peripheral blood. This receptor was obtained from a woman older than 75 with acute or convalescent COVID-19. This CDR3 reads CASSLTAGYNEQFF. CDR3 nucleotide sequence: TGTGCCAGCAGCTTAACAGCGGGCTACAATGAGCAGTTCTTC.